The rows below give T cell receptor beta chains drawn from one sample of a study of response to subunit inactivated influenza vaccine. TCRdb recomputed calls from the RT-PCR reads with MiXCR, one row per CDR3 protein. The data show around 750,000 distinct CDR3 sequences, about 20% seen once. The specimen comprised PBMCs from blood, sampled roughly 5 days after vaccination. These receptors all come from a man in his fifties or sixties who received an inactivated influenza vaccine. Each CDR3 is given with its conserved first and last residue. A D gene is named only where the DNA matches it firmly. Size tells how often a clone was seen (once, few, many) or the class of an expanded clone, and some rows leave it out.

v_gene: TRBV12-3/TRBV12-4; d_gene: .; j_gene: TRBJ2-5; abundance: many; CDR3aa: CASSLFRGETQYF; CDR3nt: TGTGCCAGCAGTTTATTCAGGGGAGAGACCCAGTACTTC
v_gene: TRBV20-1; d_gene: TRBD2; j_gene: TRBJ2-1; abundance: few; CDR3aa: CSGVAGGRWNEQFF; CDR3nt: TGCAGTGGGGTAGCGGGAGGACGGTGGAATGAGCAGTTCTTC
v_gene: TRBV4-3; d_gene: .; j_gene: TRBJ2-2; abundance: .; CDR3aa: CASSQDWTTGELFF; CDR3nt: TGCGCCAGCAGCCAAGATTGGACCACCGGGGAGCTGTTTTTT
v_gene: TRBV5-1; d_gene: .; j_gene: TRBJ2-1; abundance: few; CDR3aa: CASSLELLSYNEQFF; CDR3nt: TGCGCCAGCAGCCTCGAGCTTCTCTCCTACAATGAGCAGTTCTTC
v_gene: TRBV7-9; d_gene: TRBD2; j_gene: TRBJ2-3; abundance: .; CDR3aa: CALRGASGSTDTQYF; CDR3nt: TGTGCCCTTCGTGGGGCTAGCGGAAGCACAGATACGCAGTATTTT
v_gene: TRBV28; d_gene: .; j_gene: TRBJ2-7; abundance: .; CDR3aa: CASTGAGAYEQYF; CDR3nt: TGTGCCAGCACGGGCGCAGGAGCTTACGAGCAGTACTTC
v_gene: TRBV12-3/TRBV12-4; d_gene: .; j_gene: TRBJ1-2; abundance: .; CDR3aa: CASSMPRGGYTF; CDR3nt: TGTGCCAGCAGTATGCCCAGGGGTGGCTACACCTTC
v_gene: TRBV7-9; d_gene: TRBD1; j_gene: TRBJ1-2; abundance: .; CDR3aa: CASSLGSGGAKRDGYTF; CDR3nt: TGTGCCAGCAGCTTAGGGTCAGGGGGCGCTAAAAGGGATGGCTACACCTTC
v_gene: TRBV6-2/TRBV6-3; d_gene: .; j_gene: TRBJ1-6; abundance: many; CDR3aa: CASSYRRQGWVSPLHF; CDR3nt: TGTGCCAGCAGTTACCGACGCCAAGGGTGGGTTTCACCCCTCCACTTT
v_gene: TRBV10-3; d_gene: TRBD1; j_gene: TRBJ1-2; abundance: .; CDR3aa: CAISDGQGSKGYTF; CDR3nt: TGTGCCATCAGCGACGGACAGGGGTCGAAGGGCTACACCTTC
v_gene: TRBV5-1; d_gene: .; j_gene: TRBJ1-1; abundance: .; CDR3aa: CASSFTGTLNTEAFF; CDR3nt: TGCGCCAGCAGCTTTACCGGGACACTAAACACTGAAGCTTTCTTT
v_gene: TRBV12-3/TRBV12-4; d_gene: TRBD1; j_gene: TRBJ2-1; abundance: many; CDR3aa: CASTPPGGTGGYNEQFF; CDR3nt: TGTGCCAGCACTCCCCCCGGCGGGACAGGGGGATACAATGAGCAGTTCTTC
v_gene: TRBV5-1; d_gene: .; j_gene: TRBJ2-2; abundance: .; CDR3aa: CASSLDPGLAGELFF; CDR3nt: TGCGCCAGCAGCTTGGATCCGGGGTTGGCCGGGGAGCTGTTTTTT
v_gene: TRBV28; d_gene: .; j_gene: TRBJ2-5; abundance: .; CDR3aa: CASSPTLRVELTQYF; CDR3nt: TGTGCCAGCAGTCCGACGCTTAGGGTGGAGTTGACCCAGTACTTC
v_gene: TRBV20-1; d_gene: TRBD2; j_gene: TRBJ2-7; abundance: .; CDR3aa: CSARDNKAGGPLGYF; CDR3nt: TGCAGTGCTAGAGATAACAAGGCGGGGGGACCCCTAGGGTACTTC
v_gene: TRBV14; d_gene: .; j_gene: TRBJ2-3; abundance: few; CDR3aa: CASSRLDWDTQYF; CDR3nt: TGTGCCAGCAGCCGCCTAGACTGGGATACGCAGTATTTT
v_gene: TRBV7-9; d_gene: .; j_gene: TRBJ2-1; abundance: .; CDR3aa: CASSLVGIGNNEQFF; CDR3nt: TGTGCCAGCAGCTTAGTGGGAATCGGGAACAATGAGCAGTTCTTC
v_gene: TRBV27; d_gene: .; j_gene: TRBJ2-7; abundance: many; CDR3aa: CASSSGTLSSYEQYF; CDR3nt: TGTGCCAGCAGTTCCGGGACGCTAAGCTCCTACGAGCAGTACTTC
v_gene: TRBV7-6; d_gene: TRBD1; j_gene: TRBJ2-7; abundance: .; CDR3aa: CASSLEDRGRYEQYF; CDR3nt: TGTGCCAGCAGCTTGGAGGACAGGGGGCGGTACGAGCAGTACTTC
v_gene: TRBV12-3/TRBV12-4; d_gene: .; j_gene: TRBJ2-1; abundance: .; CDR3aa: CASSFSPGYEQFF; CDR3nt: TGTGCCAGCAGTTTTAGTCCGGGGTATGAGCAGTTCTTC
v_gene: TRBV5-1; d_gene: .; j_gene: TRBJ2-3; abundance: .; CDR3aa: CASSLRPAESTDTQYF; CDR3nt: TGCGCCAGCAGCTTGCGCCCAGCGGAGAGCACAGATACGCAGTATTTT
v_gene: TRBV5-1; d_gene: .; j_gene: TRBJ1-1; abundance: few; CDR3aa: CASSLFWSEMNTEAFF; CDR3nt: TGCGCCAGCAGCTTGTTTTGGTCGGAGATGAACACTGAAGCTTTCTTT
v_gene: TRBV20-1; d_gene: TRBD1; j_gene: TRBJ2-1; abundance: .; CDR3aa: CSARDNRGLYDEQFF; CDR3nt: TGCAGTGCTAGAGATAACAGGGGGCTTTATGATGAGCAGTTCTTC
v_gene: TRBV29-1; d_gene: .; j_gene: TRBJ1-3; abundance: .; CDR3aa: CSVEWQAQRNTIYF; CDR3nt: TGCAGCGTTGAATGGCAGGCCCAAAGAAACACCATATATTTT
v_gene: TRBV7-2; d_gene: TRBD1; j_gene: TRBJ2-1; abundance: few; CDR3aa: CASSSPTGVQFF; CDR3nt: TGTGCCAGCAGCTCACCAACAGGGGTACAGTTCTTC
v_gene: TRBV2; d_gene: TRBD1; j_gene: TRBJ2-7; abundance: .; CDR3aa: CASSVWDRGQEQYF; CDR3nt: TGTGCCAGCAGTGTTTGGGACAGGGGGCAAGAGCAGTACTTC
v_gene: TRBV6-2/TRBV6-3; d_gene: TRBD2; j_gene: TRBJ2-3; abundance: .; CDR3aa: CASSYSRGTSGPTDTQYF; CDR3nt: TGTGCCAGCAGTTACTCGAGAGGGACTAGCGGACCCACAGATACGCAGTATTTT
v_gene: TRBV20-1; d_gene: .; j_gene: TRBJ1-4; abundance: few; CDR3aa: CSASRMKGYEKLFF; CDR3nt: TGCAGTGCTTCCCGCATGAAAGGGTATGAAAAACTGTTTTTT
v_gene: TRBV11-2; d_gene: TRBD2; j_gene: TRBJ2-5; abundance: .; CDR3aa: CASSRGLAGGRGQETQYF; CDR3nt: TGTGCCAGCAGCCGAGGACTAGCGGGAGGGCGGGGCCAAGAGACCCAGTACTTC
v_gene: TRBV28; d_gene: .; j_gene: TRBJ1-5; abundance: .; CDR3aa: CASSFVSNQPQHF; CDR3nt: TGTGCCAGCAGTTTCGTCAGCAATCAGCCCCAGCATTTT
v_gene: TRBV5-6; d_gene: .; j_gene: TRBJ1-5; abundance: .; CDR3aa: CASSFGQSHQPQHF; CDR3nt: TGTGCCAGCAGCTTCGGACAGAGCCATCAGCCCCAGCATTTT
v_gene: TRBV7-3; d_gene: TRBD2; j_gene: TRBJ2-1; abundance: .; CDR3aa: CASSLTGLAGVYNEQFF; CDR3nt: TGTGCCAGCAGCTTAACGGGACTAGCGGGAGTCTACAATGAGCAGTTCTTC
v_gene: TRBV20-1; d_gene: .; j_gene: TRBJ1-2; abundance: .; CDR3aa: CSAHGRNYGYTF; CDR3nt: TGCAGTGCGCATGGACGGAACTATGGCTACACCTTC
v_gene: TRBV10-3; d_gene: TRBD2; j_gene: TRBJ2-7; abundance: few; CDR3aa: CAISVTTSRHYEQYF; CDR3nt: TGTGCCATCAGTGTTACGACTAGCAGACACTACGAGCAGTACTTC
v_gene: TRBV7-9; d_gene: .; j_gene: TRBJ2-1; abundance: .; CDR3aa: CASSFPGVRNEQFF; CDR3nt: TGTGCCAGCAGCTTCCCCGGGGTCAGGAATGAGCAGTTCTTC
v_gene: TRBV6-5; d_gene: TRBD2; j_gene: TRBJ2-5; abundance: once; CDR3aa: CASSYYPGAGGLETQYF; CDR3nt: TGTGCCAGCAGTTACTACCCTGGGGCGGGGGGGCTGGAGACCCAGTACTTC
v_gene: TRBV20-1; d_gene: .; j_gene: TRBJ2-7; abundance: few; CDR3aa: CSARLSGYEQYF; CDR3nt: TGCAGTGCTAGACTCTCGGGCTACGAGCAGTACTTC
v_gene: TRBV12-3/TRBV12-4; d_gene: .; j_gene: TRBJ2-3; abundance: .; CDR3aa: CASSLRARGDTQYF; CDR3nt: TGTGCCAGCAGTTTACGCGCTAGAGGAGATACGCAGTATTTT
v_gene: TRBV5-1; d_gene: .; j_gene: TRBJ2-3; abundance: many; CDR3aa: CASSLAVTSSTDTQYF; CDR3nt: TGCGCCAGCAGCTTGGCAGTCACCTCTAGCACAGATACGCAGTATTTT
v_gene: TRBV27; d_gene: .; j_gene: TRBJ2-1; abundance: few; CDR3aa: CASSLDTRSYNEQFF; CDR3nt: TGTGCCAGCAGCCTAGACACCCGCTCCTACAATGAGCAGTTCTTC
v_gene: TRBV20-1; d_gene: .; j_gene: TRBJ1-6; abundance: few; CDR3aa: CSSWGRGNSPLHF; CDR3nt: TGCAGTTCGTGGGGCAGGGGTAATTCACCCCTCCACTTT
v_gene: TRBV7-2; d_gene: TRBD1; j_gene: TRBJ1-2; abundance: many; CDR3aa: CASSPGTVHGYTF; CDR3nt: TGTGCCAGCAGCCCCGGGACAGTACATGGCTACACCTTC
v_gene: TRBV5-1; d_gene: TRBD2; j_gene: TRBJ2-1; abundance: few; CDR3aa: CASSLAVAGGSYNEQFF; CDR3nt: TGCGCCAGCAGCTTGGCGGTGGCGGGGGGGAGTTACAATGAGCAGTTCTTC
v_gene: TRBV6-5; d_gene: .; j_gene: TRBJ2-7; abundance: few; CDR3aa: CASSYSAGSQPPEQYF; CDR3nt: TGTGCCAGCAGTTACTCGGCGGGGTCGCAACCACCCGAGCAGTACTTC
v_gene: TRBV20-1; d_gene: .; j_gene: TRBJ2-5; abundance: .; CDR3aa: CSAFLGETQYF; CDR3nt: TGCAGTGCTTTTCTAGGCGAGACCCAGTACTTC
v_gene: TRBV7-2; d_gene: TRBD2; j_gene: TRBJ2-7; abundance: few; CDR3aa: CASSSTGTRAGEQYF; CDR3nt: TGTGCCAGCAGCTCCACCGGGACTAGGGCCGGCGAGCAGTACTTC
v_gene: TRBV12-3/TRBV12-4; d_gene: .; j_gene: TRBJ2-4; abundance: .; CDR3aa: CASSLRTRGIQYF; CDR3nt: TGTGCCAGCAGTCTAAGGACCAGGGGCATTCAGTACTTC
v_gene: TRBV27; d_gene: TRBD2; j_gene: TRBJ2-1; abundance: .; CDR3aa: CASSLPTSGRRNEQFF; CDR3nt: TGTGCCAGCAGTTTGCCGACTAGCGGGAGGAGGAATGAGCAGTTCTTC
v_gene: TRBV29-1; d_gene: .; j_gene: TRBJ2-7; abundance: .; CDR3aa: CSVEFGVSYEQYF; CDR3nt: TGCAGCGTTGAGTTCGGCGTCTCCTACGAGCAGTACTTC
v_gene: TRBV24-1; d_gene: .; j_gene: TRBJ2-2; abundance: few; CDR3aa: CATSDRAVTGELFF; CDR3nt: TGTGCCACCAGTGACAGGGCTGTAACCGGGGAGCTGTTTTTT
v_gene: TRBV20-1; d_gene: .; j_gene: TRBJ2-3; abundance: .; CDR3aa: CSAPTGSPDTQYF; CDR3nt: TGCAGTGCTCCCACGGGCAGCCCAGATACGCAGTATTTT
v_gene: TRBV7-3; d_gene: TRBD1; j_gene: TRBJ2-3; abundance: .; CDR3aa: CASSLTIRDRGTDTQYF; CDR3nt: TGTGCCAGCAGCTTAACAATCAGGGACAGGGGAACAGATACGCAGTATTTT
v_gene: TRBV7-2; d_gene: TRBD2; j_gene: TRBJ2-3; abundance: many; CDR3aa: CASNGGGTDTQYF; CDR3nt: TGTGCCAGCAACGGGGGGGGCACAGATACGCAGTATTTT
v_gene: TRBV6-2/TRBV6-3; d_gene: .; j_gene: TRBJ2-7; abundance: .; CDR3aa: CASRRPGGYEQYF; CDR3nt: TGTGCCAGCCGCCGGCCGGGCGGCTACGAGCAGTACTTC
v_gene: TRBV20-1; d_gene: .; j_gene: TRBJ2-5; abundance: .; CDR3aa: CSASEPRSETQYF; CDR3nt: TGCAGTGCCTCGGAACCCCGGTCTGAGACCCAGTACTTC
v_gene: TRBV30; d_gene: .; j_gene: TRBJ2-7; abundance: .; CDR3aa: CAWRDYSYEQYF; CDR3nt: TGTGCCTGGAGAGACTACTCCTACGAGCAGTACTTC
v_gene: TRBV24-1; d_gene: .; j_gene: TRBJ1-5; abundance: few; CDR3aa: CATRWRGPFQPQHF; CDR3nt: TGTGCCACCCGGTGGAGAGGGCCCTTTCAGCCCCAGCATTTT
v_gene: TRBV5-1; d_gene: TRBD2; j_gene: TRBJ2-1; abundance: few; CDR3aa: CASRTFGGGNNEQFF; CDR3nt: TGCGCCAGCAGGACTTTCGGCGGGGGGAACAATGAGCAGTTCTTC